Each of the 29 T cell receptor beta chains below was sequenced from the same sample in a study of CD8+ T cells in alopecia areata. cDNA prepared by RNA extraction and subsequent reverse transcription served as the template for sequencing. Sequencing was performed with immunoSEQ multiplex PCR; in TCRdb, only in-frame clones are kept and a portion is missing. The sample shows more than 95,000 clones, about 40% of them seen only once. Sequenced input: CD4+ T cells sorted from blood. The receptors derive from a human donor with alopecia areata.

The rearrangement joins TRBV6-5 to TRBJ2-3; D gene ambiguous. Germline assignment: CDR1 MNHEY and CDR2 SVGAGI. Trimming stripped 5 bases from V and 4 bases from J, with 4 bases between. CDR3 size: 11 residues. CDR3 sequence: CASSAADTQYF. The CDR3 region has the DNA TGTGCCAGCAGTGCGGCAGATACGCAGTATTTT.

The chain employs TRBV2 and TRBJ1-1; the match to TRBD1 covers 12 bases. The trim removed 7 bases at V and 9 bases at J, leaving 6 bases unmatched. CDR1 is SNHLY, CDR2 FYNNEI, per germline. The CDR3 totals 13 residues. This chain's CDR3 is CASIGDRGLQAFF. The CDR3 DNA reads TGTGCCAGCATTGGGGACAGGGGGCTTCAAGCTTTCTTT.

CDR3 sequence: CASSVGMSDTDTQYF. Written as DNA, the CDR3 is TGTGCCAGCAGCGTAGGTATGTCGGACACAGATACGCAGTATTTT. The chain joins TRBV9 to TRBJ2-3; D remains ambiguous. V was trimmed by 0 bases and J by 2 bases, leaving 10 bases between them. CDR1 is SGDLS, CDR2 YYNGEE, per germline. The length of the CDR3 is 15 residues.

The chain combines TRBV30 with TRBJ2-3, with 11 bases that match TRBD2. CDR1 is GTSNPN, CDR2 SVGIG, per germline (reference sequence). CDR3 length: 14 residues. CDR3 region: CGVRLAGSTDTQYF. The CDR3, as DNA: TGTGGGGTTAGACTAGCGGGGTCCACAGATACGCAGTATTTT.

This rearrangement joins TRBV2 to TRBJ1-4; perhaps TRBD1 as D (6 bases). Germline lookup yields CDR1 SNHLY and CDR2 FYNNEI. The CDR3 is 13 amino acids. The V gene lost 6 bases and the J gene lost 7 bases, with 12 bases spanning the gap. This CDR3 reads CASRGGGGEKLFF. CDR3 nucleotides: TGTGCCAGCAGAGGCGGGGGCGGTGAAAAACTGTTTTTT.

This rearrangement joins TRBV30 to TRBJ2-3; the D is unclear. V dropped 3 bases and J dropped 0 bases, with 7 bases sitting between them. The CDR3 is 13 residues long. Per the germline V gene, CDR1 is GTSNPN and CDR2 is SVGIG (reference sequence). The CDR3 here is CAWRTTSTDTQYF. The CDR3 nucleotides read TGTGCCTGGAGGACAACTAGCACAGATACGCAGTATTTT.

In this sample, this clone turned up a few times. This rearrangement joins TRBV28 to TRBJ2-1; 13 positions match TRBD2. This CDR3 is 16 amino acids long. The J segment lost 2 bases and the V segment lost 6 bases, leaving 4 bases of the junction unmatched. The V gene's germline CDR1 is MDHEN and CDR2 SYDVKM. The CDR3: CASRGTSGGAYNEQFF. In DNA, the CDR3 is TGTGCCAGCAGGGGAACTAGCGGGGGGGCCTACAATGAGCAGTTCTTC.

J is TRBJ2-1 and V is TRBV2; D possibly corresponds to TRBD2 (6 bases). CDR3 size: 14 residues. V was shortened by 6 bases and J by 5 bases, with 14 bases between the two germline ends. The germline V gene has CDR1 SNHLY and CDR2 FYNNEI. CDR3 region: CASRRTNLNNEQFF. The DNA for the CDR3 is TGTGCCAGCAGGCGGACTAACTTAAACAATGAGCAGTTCTTC.

V usage is TRBV29-1 and J usage is TRBJ2-3, with D hard to call. This CDR3 spans 14 amino acids. Germline V lookup: CDR1 SQVTM, CDR2 ANQGSEA. Trimming took off 3 bases at V and 4 bases at J, with 14 bases between the two ends. This CDR3 reads CSVEETNFPDTQYF. CDR3 nucleotides: TGCAGCGTTGAGGAAACTAACTTTCCAGATACGCAGTATTTT.

The rearrangement joins TRBV29-1 to TRBJ2-2; 8 nucleotides align to TRBD1. The V segment lost 3 bases and the J segment 5 bases; nucleotides outside the gene matches: 5. The CDR3 runs to 14 residues. CDR1 and CDR2 from the germline V gene are SQVTM and ANQGSEA. CDR3 sequence: CSVEQGAGTGELFF. The DNA for the CDR3 is TGCAGCGTTGAGCAGGGGGCAGGGACCGGGGAGCTGTTTTTT.

The chain uses TRBV7-8 and TRBJ2-7, with 9 bases identical to TRBD1. The CDR3 runs to 13 residues. Germline values: CDR1 SGHVS, CDR2 FQNEAQ. Trimming removed 8 bases from V and 6 bases from J; junction bases left unmatched: 8. CDR3 residues: CASAGTGRGEQYF. CDR3 DNA: TGTGCCAGCGCCGGGACAGGGCGCGGCGAGCAGTACTTC.

Only a few counts were recorded for this clone. The rearrangement joins TRBV7-2 to TRBJ2-1, with 13 bases fitting TRBD2. Germline assignment: CDR1 SGHTA and CDR2 FQGNSA. V lost 5 bases, J lost 6 bases, and 7 bases stayed unmatched. The CDR3 length is 16 residues. The CDR3 is CASSPQGTSGVNEQFF. CDR3 sequence (DNA): TGTGCCAGCAGCCCACAGGGGACTAGCGGGGTCAATGAGCAGTTCTTC.

The chain joins TRBV4-3 to TRBJ1-6, with TRBD1 as a possible D gene (6 bases). The V end was cut by 3 bases, the J end by 10 bases, with 13 bases between. The CDR3 is 14 amino acids. Germline lookup yields CDR1 LGHNA and CDR2 YSLEER. The CDR3: CASSQVQGASPLHF. CDR3 nucleotide sequence: TGCGCCAGCAGCCAGGTACAGGGTGCGTCACCCCTCCACTTT.

CDR3 loop: CASSLRLAGGRETQYF. Written as DNA, the CDR3 is TGTGCCAGCAGCCTCAGACTAGCGGGAGGGCGTGAGACCCAGTACTTC. This chain uses TRBV27 with TRBJ2-5, with 14 bases matching TRBD2. J lost 5 bases, V lost 6 bases, and 8 bases had no gene match. The CDR3 totals 16 residues. Germline CDR1 MNHEY, CDR2 SMNVEV (reference sequence).

The V gene is TRBV29-1, the J gene TRBJ2-1; 9 bases match TRBD1. Germline V gene lookup returns CDR1 SQVTM and CDR2 ANQGSEA. CDR3 size: 13 residues. The V gene end was trimmed by 3 bases and the J gene end by 8 bases; junction bases not matched to a gene: 5. The DNA for the CDR3 is TGCAGCGTTGACGGACAGGGGAGGTATGAGCAGTTCTTC. It encodes CSVDGQGRYEQFF.

In DNA form, the CDR3 reads TGCAGCGTCTTCGACACAGGGGCAACTAATGAAAAACTGTTTTTT. This translates into CSVFDTGATNEKLFF. The chain has TRBV29-1 and TRBJ1-4; 7 nucleotides align to TRBD1. The V and J ends lost 6 bases and 0 bases, in that order; junction bases with no gene match: 7. This CDR3 has 15 amino acids. Germline lookup yields CDR1 SQVTM and CDR2 ANQGSEA.

The chain recombines TRBV27 with TRBJ2-2; D is ambiguous. Germline lookup yields CDR1 MNHEY and CDR2 SMNVEV (reference sequence). CDR3 size: 13 residues. Trimming took off 6 bases at V and 7 bases at J, with 12 bases between the two ends. CDR3 nucleotides: TGTGCCAGCAGAAAACACCCGAGCGGGGAGCTGTTTTTT. It translates to CASRKHPSGELFF.

This clone was counted a few times. The chain couples TRBV5-1 to TRBJ2-7; D is undetermined. Trimming pared 4 bases from V and 6 bases from J, leaving 17 bases between. The CDR3 covers 14 residues. Germline V gene sequence: CDR1 SGHRS, CDR2 YFSETQ. The CDR3 DNA is TGCGCCAGCAGCCCAAACCCGTCCATTGTCGAGCAGTACTTC. This encodes CASSPNPSIVEQYF.

The J gene is TRBJ2-7, the V gene TRBV7-8; no clear D. The CDR3 has 14 amino acids. CDR1 and CDR2 from the germline V gene are SGHVS and FQNEAQ. V was trimmed by 3 bases and J by 0 bases, leaving 9 bases between them. DNA of the CDR3: TGTGCCAGCAGCTTCAGACGGAACTCCTACGAGCAGTACTTC. Residues: CASSFRRNSYEQYF.

The chain links TRBV11-2 to TRBJ2-5; 9 bases map to TRBD1. CDR1 is SGHAT, CDR2 FQNNGV, per germline. V shed 3 bases, J shed 2 bases, and the junction held 7 bases outside the gene matches. The CDR3 has 16 amino acids. The CDR3 reads CASSFTGGWQQETQYF. CDR3 DNA sequence: TGTGCCAGCAGCTTCACAGGGGGCTGGCAGCAAGAGACCCAGTACTTC.

This clone occurred a few times. This chain joins TRBV7-6 and TRBJ2-7, with D possibly TRBD1 on 6 matching bases. CDR1 and CDR2 (germline): SGHVS, FNYEAQ. Between the trimmed V and J ends, which lost 2 bases and 4 bases, there was a span of 15 bases. CDR3 size: 15 residues. The CDR3 is CASSLRAGQGYEQYF. In DNA, the CDR3 is TGTGCCAGCAGCTTACGGGCAGGGCAGGGGTACGAGCAGTACTTC.

This clone was detected only a few times. V usage is TRBV29-1 and J usage is TRBJ2-3; D possibly corresponds to TRBD2 (6 bases). CDR3 size: 14 residues. Trimming took off 0 bases at V and 6 bases at J, with 13 bases between the two ends. The germline V gene encodes CDR1 SQVTM and CDR2 ANQGSEA. CDR3 protein: CSVEDLDGGDTQYF. CDR3 nucleotides: TGCAGCGTTGAAGATCTTGATGGGGGGGATACGCAGTATTTT.

This chain links TRBV30 with TRBJ1-1, with D possibly TRBD1 on 5 matching bases. Per germline, CDR1 GTSNPN and CDR2 SVGIG (reference sequence). The CDR3 runs 13 residues. V shed 4 bases and J shed 5 bases, with 14 bases lying between them. DNA for the CDR3: TGTGCCTGGAAGGGGTATGGGGGTACTGAAGCTTTCTTT. It specifies CAWKGYGGTEAFF. Full variable domain (remainder filled in from reference TRBV30 and TRBJ1-1): SQTIHQWPATLVQPVGSPLSLECTVEGTSNPNLYWYRQAAGRGLQLLFYSVGIGQISSEVPQNLSASRPQDRQFILSSKKLLLSDSGFYLCAWKGYGGTEAFFGQGTRLTVV.

V gene TRBV7-9 combines with J gene TRBJ2-5; 14 nucleotides agree with TRBD2. The junction had 7 bases not matched to a gene; V was cut back by 5 bases and J by 5 bases. Germline CDR1 reads SEHNR; CDR2 reads FQNEAQ (reference sequence). CDR3 length: 16 amino acids. The CDR3 is CASSRGLAGVEETQYF. CDR3 coding DNA: TGTGCCAGCAGCCGGGGACTAGCGGGAGTGGAGGAGACCCAGTACTTC.

The V call is TRBV30, the J call TRBJ1-5; D is uncertain. V shed 7 bases and J shed 9 bases, with 19 bases lying between them. From germline, CDR1 is GTSNPN and CDR2 SVGIG (reference sequence). The CDR3 is 13 amino acids. CDR3 coding DNA: TGTGCCTTGAAGGACCGTGGCGTTGGGCCCCAGCATTTT. Protein sequence: CALKDRGVGPQHF.

The J gene is TRBJ2-2, the V gene TRBV11-2; D may be TRBD1 or TRBD2 (5 bases each). The CDR3 has 14 amino acids. Germline V CDR1 and CDR2: SGHAT, FQNNGV. Between the trimmed V and J ends, which lost 3 bases and 7 bases, there was a span of 12 bases. This CDR3 reads CASSLRGLIGELFF. Here the CDR3 DNA reads TGTGCCAGCAGCTTGAGGGGTCTTATCGGGGAGCTGTTTTTT.

Only a few counts were recorded for this clone. A read error may produce the germline difference seen at one junction end. Here the CDR3 reads CASSLKAGDNEQFF. In DNA form, the CDR3 reads TGTGCTAGCAGCTTAAAAGCAGGGGACAATGAGCAGTTCTTC. The rearrangement links TRBV7-7 to TRBJ2-1, with D perhaps TRBD1 (6 bases). Germline loops: CDR1 SSHAT, CDR2 FNYEAQ (reference sequence). The CDR3 is made up of 14 amino acids.

Only a few counts were recorded for this clone. V usage is TRBV30 and J usage is TRBJ2-7; the D is unclear. The ends were cut back, 4 bases at V and 0 bases at J, with 10 bases in the middle. There are 13 residues in the CDR3. From germline, CDR1 is GTSNPN and CDR2 SVGIG (reference sequence). CDR3 nucleotide sequence: TGTGCCTGGACTGGACCACCCTCCTACGAGCAGTACTTC. It specifies CAWTGPPSYEQYF.

The chain employs TRBV30 and TRBJ2-7, with TRBD2 identical over 8 bases. With V trimmed by 7 bases and J by 6 bases, 11 bases remained unmatched. Germline CDR1 reads GTSNPN; CDR2 reads SVGIG (reference sequence). This CDR3 contains 13 residues. The CDR3 nucleotides read TGTGCCTTCCAGCGGGGGCCGGCCGCCGAGCAGTACTTC. The encoded protein is CAFQRGPAAEQYF.